The 14 T cell receptor beta chains below all came from one sample that was sequenced in a study of T cell clusters in autoimmune cytopenias (dated by TCRdb to the late 2010s). Per sample, 250 ng of peripheral blood genomic DNA, around 40,000 genome equivalents, was used for TRB amplification. Sequencing relied on an Illumina MiSeq. To amplify TRB rearrangements, a touch-down multiplex PCR protocol was run with the TRB-A and TRB-B primer pools combined in a single tube. After reprocessing by TCRdb, each CDR3 protein sequence is one entry, and no DNA is given. This sample's clone table shows some 2,800 distinct CDR3 sequences. The leading ten clones occupy more than 35% of the sample. The sample was also linked to a second study, of T cell repertoires in aging, cancer and after chemotherapy.

The specimen was peripheral blood. The source of these receptors is a human donor with an autoimmune cytopenia or autoimmune hepatitis (not recorded which).

This chain's CDR3 is CASSLTRGEAFF. The chain uses TRBV7-2 and TRBJ1-1. This CDR3 is built from 12 residues. CDR1 and CDR2 from the germline V gene are SGHTA and FQGNSA.

This clonotype is labeled medium-sized based on frequency. V and J are TRBV18 and TRBJ2-6. The CDR3 extends over 15 amino acids. Looked up from germline, CDR1 is KGHSH and CDR2 is LQKENI. CDR3 amino acids: CASSPRAAGANVLTF.

The chain is built from TRBV27 and TRBJ2-1; as DNA is missing, the TRBD1 call by TCRdb cannot be tested. This CDR3 has 13 residues. From germline, CDR1 is MNHEY and CDR2 SMNVEV (reference sequence). CDR3 amino acids: CASSLLQAAKQFF.

The chain recombines TRBV18 with TRBJ2-3. The CDR3 runs to 14 residues. Germline values: CDR1 KGHSH, CDR2 LQKENI. This CDR3 reads CASSPTLSTDTQYF.

This rearrangement joins TRBV27 to TRBJ2-3; TCRdb lists TRBD1, though no DNA is available to test this call. The CDR3 sequence is 17 residues long. CDR1 MNHEY and CDR2 SMNVEV come from the germline V gene (reference sequence). This chain's CDR3 is CASSLSTAAGGADTQYF.

The chain combines TRBV7-9 with TRBJ2-3. CDR1 is SEHNR and CDR2 is FQNEAQ in the germline V gene (reference sequence). The CDR3 length is 15 residues. The CDR3 reads CASSQLRITVDTQYF. Complete variable domain (other parts from reference TRBV7-9 and TRBJ2-3): DTGVSQNPRHKITKRGQNVTFRCDPISEHNRLYWYRQTLGQGPEFLTYFQNEAQLEKSRLLSDRFSAERPKGSFSTLEIQRTEQGDSAMYLCASSQLRITVDTQYFGPGTRLTVL.

This clonotype ranks as medium-sized in terms of frequency. The chain is built from TRBV19 and TRBJ1-4. The germline V gene has CDR1 LNHDA and CDR2 SQIVND (reference sequence). This CDR3 spans 13 amino acids. The CDR3 spells CATREGTNEKLFF. The entire variable domain, with the rest obtained from reference TRBV19 and TRBJ1-4, is as follows: DGGITQSPKYLFRKEGQNVTLSCEQNLNHDAMYWYRQDPGQGLRLIYYSQIVNDFQKGDIAEGYSVSREKKESFPLTVTSAQKNPTAFYLCATREGTNEKLFFGSGTQLSVL.

The J gene is TRBJ2-5, the V gene TRBV6-1; with no DNA, the TCRdb D assignment of TRBD1 cannot be verified. This CDR3 is 15 amino acids long. Germline CDR1 MNHNS, CDR2 SASEGT. The CDR3 loop reads CASSELDRAQETQYF.

This chain uses TRBV11-3 with TRBJ2-5. The CDR3 totals 13 residues. Germline values: CDR1 SGHNT, CDR2 YENEEA. The CDR3 sequence: CASSLWQAETQYF.

In terms of frequency, this clonotype is medium-sized. This chain joins TRBV6-1 and TRBJ2-6; TCRdb indicates TRBD1, and absent DNA this call remains unverified. Germline V gene sequence: CDR1 MNHNS, CDR2 SASEGT. This CDR3 comprises 18 residues. The CDR3 sequence is CASSKERNRGSGANVLTF.

Frequency places this clonotype as medium-sized. The rearrangement links TRBV6-2 or TRBV6-3 to TRBJ2-3; without DNA, the TCRdb call of TRBD2 cannot be checked. Germline CDR1 reads MNHEY; CDR2 reads SVGEGT. CDR3 length equals 13 residues. The CDR3 sequence: CASRLGGTDTQYF.

Considering frequency, this clonotype is medium-sized. This chain connects TRBV19 to TRBJ2-3; TCRdb lists TRBD2, though no DNA is available to test this call. This CDR3 is built from 18 residues. The V gene's germline CDR1 is LNHDA and CDR2 SQIVND (reference sequence). CDR3: CASSIGLGGGGSTDTQYF.

In terms of frequency, this clonotype is medium-sized. The J gene is TRBJ2-5, the V gene TRBV12-3 or TRBV12-4; the TCRdb call, TRBD1, lacks DNA for checking. The CDR3 runs 16 residues. Here the CDR3 reads CASSLGGTGAQETQYF.

According to its frequency, this clonotype is medium-sized. The chain recombines TRBV12-3 or TRBV12-4 with TRBJ2-1; with no DNA, the TCRdb D assignment of TRBD2 cannot be verified. The CDR3 is made up of 15 amino acids. CDR3: CASSPTSEKGNEQFF.